Listed here are 12 T cell receptor beta chains from one sample, sequenced in a study of shared clonotypes between healthy human individuals. Here immunoSEQ multiplex PCR was the method, and the copy in TCRdb shows in-frame clones only, minus some. This sample has around 1,900,000 clones, with around 93% found just once. CD45RO-negative cells were positively selected for CCR7, leaving out terminally differentiated effector memory CD45RA+ cells. The sample taken for sequencing was naive CD8+ T cells from PBMCs. Receptor source: a man between 18 and 29 years old in good health. Some clones in this sample may be carry-over from other donors' samples.

The chain employs TRBV6-5 and TRBJ2-7; weak D call: TRBD1 (5 bases). Germline CDR1 MNHEY, CDR2 SVGAGI. The V and J ends lost 4 bases and 1 base respectively, with 11 bases between them. The CDR3 runs to 14 residues. CDR3 nucleotide sequence: TGTGCCAGCAGTTCGTCGGACAAGTCCTACGAGCAGTACTTC. This sequence encodes CASSSSDKSYEQYF.

This sequence joins TRBV2 and TRBJ1-1; no clear D. Germline values: CDR1 SNHLY, CDR2 FYNNEI. V was trimmed by 4 bases and J by 1 base, leaving 13 bases between them. The length of the CDR3 is 15 residues. CDR3 in amino acids: CASSVVETPNTEAFF. As DNA, the CDR3 is TGTGCCAGCAGTGTAGTCGAGACCCCGAACACTGAAGCTTTCTTT.

The chain combines TRBV19 with TRBJ1-1; D is unresolved. The V gene lost 4 bases and the J gene lost 3 bases, with 12 bases spanning the gap. The CDR3 contains 14 residues. Germline-derived CDR1 and CDR2 are LNHDA and SQIVND (reference sequence). The CDR3 spells CASSTYRAYTEAFF. DNA of the CDR3: TGTGCCAGTAGTACCTACCGGGCATACACTGAAGCTTTCTTT.

The gene calls are TRBV7-3 and TRBJ2-1; the match to TRBD2 covers 10 bases. The CDR3 length is 15 residues. Unmatched junction bases numbered 6, after V lost 5 bases and J lost 5 bases. Germline V gives CDR1 SGHTA, CDR2 FQGTGA. The CDR3 region has the DNA TGTGCCAGCAGCCCAGGGGGACTAGCGAACAATGAGCAGTTCTTC. Amino acids: CASSPGGLANNEQFF. The full variable domain, with the rest looked up from reference TRBV7-3 and TRBJ2-1, is GAGVSQTPSNKVTEKGKYVELRCDPISGHTALYWYRQSLGQGPEFLIYFQGTGAADDSGLPNDRFFAVRPEGSVSTLKIQRTERGDSAVYLCASSPGGLANNEQFFGPGTRLTVL.

The gene calls are TRBV2 and TRBJ1-1; TRBD1 might be the D (6 bases). The CDR3 covers 14 residues. CDR1 is SNHLY, CDR2 FYNNEI, per germline. V was clipped by 7 bases and J by 3 bases, with 15 bases between them. CDR3 region: CASNRGGYDTEAFF. CDR3 DNA: TGTGCCAGCAATAGAGGGGGGTACGACACTGAAGCTTTCTTT. The full variable domain, its missing parts supplied by reference TRBV2 and TRBJ1-1, is EPEVTQTPSHQVTQMGQEVILRCVPISNHLYFYWYRQILGQKVEFLVSFYNNEISEKSEIFDDQFSVERPDGSNFTLKIRSTKLEDSAMYFCASNRGGYDTEAFFGQGTRLTVV.

The rearrangement joins TRBV28 to TRBJ2-7; 8 nucleotides align to TRBD1. This CDR3 region has 14 residues. With 3 bases clipped from V and 4 bases from J, the junction kept 5 bases outside the gene matches. CDR1 is MDHEN and CDR2 is SYDVKM in the germline V gene. DNA for the CDR3: TGTGCCAGCAGTTTGACAACAGGGGGATACGAGCAGTACTTC. Protein product: CASSLTTGGYEQYF.

As regards this clone: Other nucleotide sequences from this sample produce the same CDR3. The J gene is TRBJ2-1, the V gene TRBV5-6; no firm D call. This CDR3 region has 15 residues. The V gene lost 0 bases and the J gene lost 0 bases, with 7 bases spanning the gap. Germline CDR1 reads SGHDT; CDR2 reads YYEEEE. CDR3 in DNA: TGTGCCAGCAGCTTGGGGGCAAGCTCCTACAATGAGCAGTTCTTC. Protein product: CASSLGASSYNEQFF. Using reference TRBV5-6 and TRBJ2-1 for the parts outside the CDR3, the full variable domain is DAGVTQSPTHLIKTRGQQVTLRCSPKSGHDTVSWYQQALGQGPQFIFQYYEEEERQRGNFPDRFSGHQFPNYSSELNVNALLLGDSALYLCASSLGASSYNEQFFGPGTRLTVL.

Notes on this clone: The sample has other DNA sequences that encode this CDR3 too. The rearrangement uses TRBV29-1 and TRBJ2-7, with D hard to call. Trimming cost V 4 bases and J 0 bases, with 13 bases left between them. Germline CDR1 SQVTM, CDR2 ANQGSEA. CDR3 length: 14 amino acids. CDR3 DNA: TGCAGCGTTGTGGTTATAACAGACTCCTACGAGCAGTACTTC. It codes for CSVVVITDSYEQYF.

This chain links TRBV27 with TRBJ2-7; a possible D gene is TRBD1 (5 bases). Trimming removed 5 bases at V and 0 bases at J, with 17 bases between. Germline V gives CDR1 MNHEY, CDR2 SMNVEV (reference sequence). CDR3 size: 16 residues. The CDR3 is CASSPRQTLLSYEQYF. The CDR3 DNA sequence: TGTGCCAGCAGTCCCCGACAGACTTTGCTCTCCTACGAGCAGTACTTC.

This sequence joins TRBV5-4 and TRBJ2-7; D is unclear. The CDR3 extends over 14 amino acids. V shed 4 bases and J shed 3 bases, with 14 bases lying between them. Germline V gives CDR1 SGHNT, CDR2 YYREEE (reference sequence). The CDR3 sequence: CASSDRDISYEQYF. CDR3 coding DNA: TGTGCCAGCAGCGATCGAGACATCAGCTACGAGCAGTACTTC.

V gene TRBV7-9 combines with J gene TRBJ2-2; the match to TRBD2 covers 11 bases. The V segment lost 3 bases and the J segment 6 bases; nucleotides outside the gene matches: 6. This CDR3 is built from 16 residues. Looked up from germline, CDR1 is SEHNR and CDR2 is FQNEAQ (reference sequence). The CDR3 here is CASSLPTSGAAGELFF. The CDR3 DNA is TGTGCCAGCAGCTTGCCGACTAGCGGGGCAGCCGGGGAGCTGTTTTTT. The whole variable domain, filled in from reference TRBV7-9 and TRBJ2-2, reads DTGVSQNPRHKITKRGQNVTFRCDPISEHNRLYWYRQTLGQGPEFLTYFQNEAQLEKSRLLSDRFSAERPKGSFSTLEIQRTEQGDSAMYLCASSLPTSGAAGELFFGEGSRLTVL.

The gene calls are TRBV5-1 and TRBJ2-5; 11 bases are a match to TRBD1. The junction had 9 bases not matched to a gene; V was cut back by 2 bases and J by 6 bases. There are 16 residues in the CDR3. Germline V gene data show CDR1 as SGHRS and CDR2 as YFSETQ. CDR3 nucleotides: TGCGCCAGCAGCTTAGGACAGGGGGCGTTTAAACAGACCCAGTACTTC. Translation gives CASSLGQGAFKQTQYF.